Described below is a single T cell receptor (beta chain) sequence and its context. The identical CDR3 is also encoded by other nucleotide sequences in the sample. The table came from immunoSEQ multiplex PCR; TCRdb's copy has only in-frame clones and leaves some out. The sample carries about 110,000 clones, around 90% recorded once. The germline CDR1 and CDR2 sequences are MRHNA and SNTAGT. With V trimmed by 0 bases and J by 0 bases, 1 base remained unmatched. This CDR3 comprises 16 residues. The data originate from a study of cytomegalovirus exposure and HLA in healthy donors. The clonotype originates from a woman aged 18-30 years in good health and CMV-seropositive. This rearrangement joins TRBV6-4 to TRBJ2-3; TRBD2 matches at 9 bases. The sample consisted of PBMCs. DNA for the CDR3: TGTGCCAGCAGTGACTCAGCGGGGGGAAGCACAGATACGCAGTATTTT. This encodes CASSDSAGGSTDTQYF.